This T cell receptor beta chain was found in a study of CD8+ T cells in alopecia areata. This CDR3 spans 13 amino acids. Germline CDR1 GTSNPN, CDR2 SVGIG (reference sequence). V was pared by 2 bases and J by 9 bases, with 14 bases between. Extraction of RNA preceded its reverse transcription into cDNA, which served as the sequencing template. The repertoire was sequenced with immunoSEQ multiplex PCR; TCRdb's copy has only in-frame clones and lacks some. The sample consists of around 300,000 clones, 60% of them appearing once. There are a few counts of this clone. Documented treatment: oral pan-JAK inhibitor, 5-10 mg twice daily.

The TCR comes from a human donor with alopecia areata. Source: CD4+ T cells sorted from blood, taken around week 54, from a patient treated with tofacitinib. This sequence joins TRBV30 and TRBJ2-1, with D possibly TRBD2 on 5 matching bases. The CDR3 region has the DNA TGTGCCTGGAGTCCTAGCAGTCGTGGTGAGCAGTTCTTC. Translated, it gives CAWSPSSRGEQFF.